Each of the 9 T cell receptor beta chains below was sequenced from the same sample in a study of blood T cell repertoires in COVID-19 (dated by TCRdb to 2018 to 2021). Receptor amplification or capture employed the immunoSEQ multiplex PCR assay. Not all clones reach the TCRdb copy of this immuneACCESS table, which keeps in-frame sequences only. Checked studies attribute under half of the gap to unresolved V genes and leave the rest unexplained. The table for this sample lists 120,000 to 150,000 clones; 75% to 90% of them were counted only once. About 37% of the sample goes to the ten largest clones. Source material: peripheral blood. The receptors were gathered from a man aged 50-59 years who had recovered from COVID-19.

The chain joins TRBV3-1 (or the pseudogene TRBV3-2) to TRBJ1-5; 7 nucleotides align to TRBD1. Germline loops: CDR1 LGHDT, CDR2 YNNKEL (reference sequence). The CDR3 loop spans 14 amino acids. With V trimmed by 4 bases and J by 14 bases, 14 bases remained unmatched. CDR3 DNA sequence: TGTGCCAGCAGCCGAATAGGAGGGGACAGTGTCAAGCATTTT. Its protein is CASSRIGGDSVKHF.

V and J are TRBV7-2 and TRBJ1-5; D perhaps matches TRBD1 (6 bases). Germline V gene sequence: CDR1 SGHTA, CDR2 FQGNSA. CDR3 length equals 16 residues. The V gene lost 0 bases and the J gene lost 7 bases, with 16 bases spanning the gap. Here the CDR3 DNA reads TGTGCCAGCAGCTTAGCGGGAGCGGGGGCTGGACAGCCCCAGCATTTT. Protein sequence: CASSLAGAGAGQPQHF.

This clone was counted a few times. The chain employs TRBV6-1 and TRBJ1-6; D gene uncertain. CDR3 length: 15 residues. V lost 5 bases and J 0 bases, leaving 8 bases between the germline ends. Germline V gives CDR1 MNHNS, CDR2 SASEGT. The CDR3 region is CASSPMSSYNSPLHF. CDR3 coding DNA: TGTGCCAGCAGTCCAATGAGCTCCTATAATTCACCCCTCCACTTT.

This clone was counted ten times or more. The chain combines TRBV6-5 with TRBJ2-4; weak D call: TRBD2 (5 bases). Looked up from germline, CDR1 is MNHEY and CDR2 is SVGAGI. V was clipped by 7 bases and J by 4 bases, with 14 bases between them. This CDR3 has 14 residues. The CDR3 here is CASMQLAGKNIQYF. The CDR3 DNA sequence: TGTGCCAGCATGCAGCTAGCCGGTAAAAACATTCAGTACTTC.

The genes are TRBV29-1 and TRBJ1-1; weak D call: TRBD1 (5 bases). There are 13 residues in the CDR3. The V gene's germline CDR1 is SQVTM and CDR2 ANQGSEA. With 1 base removed from V and 5 bases from J, the gap between germline ends came to 11 bases. CDR3 sequence: CSVEVVRDTEAFF. CDR3 nucleotide sequence: TGCAGCGTTGAAGTGGTCAGGGATACTGAAGCTTTCTTT.

The chain uses TRBV4-3 and TRBJ2-7; 7 bases map to TRBD2. V trimming: 6 bases; J trimming: 6 bases; junction bases outside the gene matches: 8. The germline gives CDR1 LGHNA, CDR2 YSLEER. The CDR3 contains 13 residues. Here the CDR3 DNA reads TGCGCCAGCAGTTCTGGGAGGGATCTCGAGCAGTACTTC. Protein product: CASSSGRDLEQYF.

The genes are TRBV7-3 and TRBJ2-1; tentatively, D is TRBD1 (5 bases). V was clipped by 0 bases and J by 2 bases, with 8 bases between them. This CDR3 contains 15 residues. CDR1 is SGHTA, CDR2 FQGTGA, per germline. The CDR3 protein is CASSLTSGTYNEQFF. The CDR3 DNA is TGTGCCAGCAGCTTAACATCAGGGACCTACAATGAGCAGTTCTTC.

The genes are TRBV3-1 (or the pseudogene TRBV3-2) and TRBJ1-1; D is undetermined. V lost 3 bases to trimming and J lost 7 bases, with 6 bases between them. Per the germline V gene, CDR1 is LGHDT and CDR2 is YNNKEL (reference sequence). The CDR3 is 11 amino acids. In nucleotides, the CDR3 is TGTGCCAGCAGCCACATGAGTGAAGCTTTCTTT. Residues: CASSHMSEAFF.

The rearrangement links TRBV29-1 to TRBJ1-2; 8 bases match TRBD1. The V gene's germline CDR1 is SQVTM and CDR2 ANQGSEA. The CDR3 loop spans 12 amino acids. V gave up 6 bases and J gave up 4 bases; unmatched junction bases: 4. The CDR3 is CSVGQGTYGYTF. CDR3 DNA sequence: TGCAGCGTAGGACAGGGCACCTATGGCTACACCTTC.